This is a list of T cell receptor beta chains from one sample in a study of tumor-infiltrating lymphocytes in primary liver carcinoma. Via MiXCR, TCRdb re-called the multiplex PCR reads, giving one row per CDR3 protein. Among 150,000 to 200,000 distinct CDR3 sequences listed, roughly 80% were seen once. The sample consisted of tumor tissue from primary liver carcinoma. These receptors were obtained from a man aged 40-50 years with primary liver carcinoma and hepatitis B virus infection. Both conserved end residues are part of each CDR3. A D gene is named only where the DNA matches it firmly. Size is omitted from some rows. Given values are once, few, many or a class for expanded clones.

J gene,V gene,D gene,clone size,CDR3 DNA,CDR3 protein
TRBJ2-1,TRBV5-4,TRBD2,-,TGTGCCAGCAGCTTGGCGGGGGGAGCATCGTGCAATGAGCAGATCTTC,CASSLAGGASCNEQIF
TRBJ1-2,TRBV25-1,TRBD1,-,TGTGCCCGCAGTGAAAGGGACAGGCCTCTAAATGACTACACCTTC,CARSERDRPLNDYTF
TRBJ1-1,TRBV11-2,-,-,TGTGCCAGCAGTTTGGGGGGAAACAATGAAGCTTTCTTT,CASSLGGNNEAFF
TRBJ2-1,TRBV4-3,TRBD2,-,TGCGCCAGCAACAATCTCGGGACTAGCGGGGGCTATAATGAGCAGTTCTTC,CASNNLGTSGGYNEQFF
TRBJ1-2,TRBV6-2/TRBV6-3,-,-,TGTGTCAGCAGTTATGGCAGCAAGTATGGCTACACCTTC,CVSSYGSKYGYTF
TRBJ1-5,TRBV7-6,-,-,TGTGCCAGCAGCCCCGGGACTCTCAGTCAGCCCCAGCATTTT,CASSPGTLSQPQHF
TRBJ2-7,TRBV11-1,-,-,TGTGCCAGCAGAGGGAAGCCATCCTACGAGCAATACTTC,CASRGKPSYEQYF
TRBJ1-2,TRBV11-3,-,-,TGTGCCAGCAGCTTAGAGGGCAGGGGAAACAACTATGGCTACACCTTC,CASSLEGRGNNYGYTF
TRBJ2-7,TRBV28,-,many,TGTGCCAGCAGTTACAACCCCACCGAGCAGTACTTC,CASSYNPTEQYF
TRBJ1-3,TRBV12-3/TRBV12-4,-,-,TGTACCAGCAGTTCTACAAACACCATATATTTT,CTSSSTNTIYF
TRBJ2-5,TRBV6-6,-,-,TGTGCCAACAGTTACAAAGAGACCCAGGACTTC,CANSYKETQDF
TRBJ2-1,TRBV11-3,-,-,TGTGGTAGCAGCCCGCGAACTATAGATGAGCAGTTCTTC,CGSSPRTIDEQFF
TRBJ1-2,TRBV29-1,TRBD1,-,TGCAGCATTGAAAAAAGTCAGGGTGACAGGGACTATGGCTTCACCTTC,CSIEKSQGDRDYGFTF
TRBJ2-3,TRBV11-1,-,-,TGTGCCAGCAGCTCTCGGGAAAGCTCTGTTGGACCCCGCACAGATACGCAGTATTTT,CASSSRESSVGPRTDTQYF
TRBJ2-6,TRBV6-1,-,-,TGTGTCAACAGTGCCCGGGACACAATCTCTGAGGCCAACATCCTGACTTTC,CVNSARDTISEANILTF
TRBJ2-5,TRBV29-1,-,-,TGCAGCGCTGATGGTCAGGGCCGTGAGACCCAGTACTTC,CSADGQGRETQYF
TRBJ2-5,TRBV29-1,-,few,TGTAGCGTTGAGGGACCCGGGAGTCTCCAAGAGACCCAGTACTTC,CSVEGPGSLQETQYF
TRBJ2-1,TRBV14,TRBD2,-,TGTGACAGCAGCCTACTAGCGGGAGGAGAGCAGTTCTTC,CDSSLLAGGEQFF
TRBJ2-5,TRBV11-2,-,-,TGTGCTAGCAGCCCTGGCTCGATCCAGGGTACTGGGCGGGAGACCCAGTACTTC,CASSPGSIQGTGRETQYF
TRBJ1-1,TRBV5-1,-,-,TGCGCCAGCAGCCCCTGGACCGGGAACACTGAAGCTTTCTTT,CASSPWTGNTEAFF
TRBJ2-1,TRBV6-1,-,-,TGTGCCAGCTGCGAAGAATTAGCAGGCTTATATGAGCAGTTCTTC,CASCEELAGLYEQFF
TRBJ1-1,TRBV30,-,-,TGTGCCTGGAGTGTAAATGGATGTAAAGAAGCTTTCTTT,CAWSVNGCKEAFF
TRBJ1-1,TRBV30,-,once,TGTGCCTGGAATGTAAGACCGGCCGCTGAAGCTTTCTTT,CAWNVRPAAEAFF
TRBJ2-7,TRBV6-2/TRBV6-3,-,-,TGTGCCAGCAAACTGGGAGGCCACACCTCCACCTACGAGCAGTACTTC,CASKLGGHTSTYEQYF
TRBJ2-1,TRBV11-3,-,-,TGTGCCAGCAGCTCAGGCATCTCGAACAATGAACAGTTCTTC,CASSSGISNNEQFF
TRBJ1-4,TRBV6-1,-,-,TGTGCCAGCAGTGGAGCTGGTCTGGCATCTAATGAAAAACTGTTTTTT,CASSGAGLASNEKLFF
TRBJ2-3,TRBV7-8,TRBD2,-,TGTGCCAACAGCTCCCCCGGGATTGGCGGGAGGAGTACGCAGTATTTT,CANSSPGIGGRSTQYF
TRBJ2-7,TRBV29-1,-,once,TGCAGCGTCTCGTGGAAAGGACCCTACGAGCAGTACTTC,CSVSWKGPYEQYF
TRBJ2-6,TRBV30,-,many,TGTGCCTGGACCCCCGGACATGGCGGGGCCAACGTCCTGACTTTC,CAWTPGHGGANVLTF
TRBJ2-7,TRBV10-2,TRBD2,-,TGCGCCAGTAGTGAGTTTGCGGGAGGCCCCGGCGGGTCCTACGAGCAGTACTTC,CASSEFAGGPGGSYEQYF
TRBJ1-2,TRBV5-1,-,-,TGCGCCACCATCTTGGAACACCAAGACTATGGCTACATCTTC,CATILEHQDYGYIF
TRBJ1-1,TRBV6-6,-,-,TGTACCAGCAGTTACAGAGGGGGCACTGAAGCTTTCTTT,CTSSYRGGTEAFF
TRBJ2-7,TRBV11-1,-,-,TGCGCCAACAGCACATCACGGGACTCCTCCTACGAGCAGTACTTC,CANSTSRDSSYEQYF
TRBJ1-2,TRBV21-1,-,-,TGTGCCAGCAGCCAAGCCTGGGACAGACCCTATGGCTACACCTTC,CASSQAWDRPYGYTF
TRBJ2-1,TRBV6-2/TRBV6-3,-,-,TGTGCCAGGAGCCGGCTAGCGAGTAATGATCAGTTCTTC,CARSRLASNDQFF
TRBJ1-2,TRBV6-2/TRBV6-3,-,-,TGTGCCAGCACCTTACAGTCGGACAGTTATAGCTACACCTTC,CASTLQSDSYSYTF
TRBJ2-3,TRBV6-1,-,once,TGTGCCAGCACTCAACGAGGGGGATTAGCACACGGTACGCAGTATTTT,CASTQRGGLAHGTQYF